The present TCR beta chain was sequenced within a study of T cells and Merkel cell carcinoma outcomes. Details on this clone: Its antigen remains unidentified.

Study conclusions and caveats: Merkel cell carcinoma outcomes were reportedly predicted by repertoire and T-cell density.

From germline, CDR1 is SGHRS and CDR2 YFSETQ. Trimming cost V 3 bases and J 2 bases; bases outside gene matches: 8. The CDR3 runs 18 residues. Data came from immunoSEQ multiplex PCR; TCRdb stores just in-frame clones and leaves some out. The sample carries more than 6,000 clones, 70% to 75% recorded once. Sequenced sample: tumor tissue from Merkel cell carcinoma. The V call is TRBV5-1, the J call TRBJ2-5; 15 nucleotides match TRBD2. This sequence originates from a human donor with Merkel cell carcinoma. Some clones in this sample may be carry-over from other donors' samples. The CDR3 bases are TGCGCCAGCAGCTCGTTAGGACTAGCGGGAGGGACGCAAGAGACCCAGTACTTC. This gives the protein CASSSLGLAGGTQETQYF.